This entry lists 27 T cell receptor beta chains sequenced from one sample in a study of T cell responses to AZD1222 COVID-19 vaccine. The data were produced by immunoSEQ multiplex PCR, yet TCRdb's version contains in-frame clones alone and is incomplete. Here the sample spans about 260,000 clones, 90% to 95% being singletons. The source was peripheral blood, collected on day 0 of AZD1222 vaccination. These receptors all stem from an adult in good health.

The rearrangement links TRBV29-1 to TRBJ1-2, with 10 bases aligning to TRBD1. Germline V lookup: CDR1 SQVTM, CDR2 ANQGSEA. The CDR3 consists of 14 residues. J gave up 6 bases and V 4 bases, and 8 bases lay outside the gene matches. The CDR3 protein is CSVGDRGGVNGYTF. In DNA, the CDR3 is TGCAGCGTTGGGGACAGGGGCGGGGTGAATGGCTACACCTTC.

CDR3 amino acids: CASSQDNTGELFF. The CDR3 coding sequence is TGCGCCAGCAGCCAAGACAACACCGGGGAGCTGTTTTTT. The chain recombines TRBV4-3 with TRBJ2-2, with D unclear. The CDR3 consists of 13 residues. Germline-derived CDR1 and CDR2 are LGHNA and YSLEER. The V end lost 0 bases, the J end lost 2 bases, and 1 base lay between the germline ends.

This clone was detected only once. V and J are TRBV5-1 and TRBJ1-5, with no clear D. In germline, CDR1 is SGHRS, CDR2 YFSETQ. The CDR3 length is 15 residues. V dropped 2 bases and J dropped 3 bases, with 12 bases sitting between them. The CDR3 is CASSFYPRSNQPQHF. CDR3 in DNA: TGCGCCAGCAGCTTTTACCCCCGCTCCAATCAGCCCCAGCATTTT.

V is TRBV7-6 and J is TRBJ2-3; D uncertain. V lost 5 bases to trimming and J lost 3 bases, with 18 bases between them. CDR1 is SGHVS, CDR2 FNYEAQ, per germline. The CDR3 is 16 residues long. The CDR3 nucleotides are TGTGCCAGCAGCCCCTTGCAAGGAGCCCGAACAGATACGCAGTATTTT. It translates to CASSPLQGARTDTQYF. Based on the CDR3 plus reference TRBV7-6 and TRBJ2-3, the full variable domain is GAGVSQSPRYKVTKRGQDVALRCDPISGHVSLYWYRQALGQGPEFLTYFNYEAQQDKSGLPNDRFSAERPEGSISTLTIQRTEQRDSAMYRCASSPLQGARTDTQYFGPGTRLTVL.

This clone was recorded only once. This chain uses TRBV9 with TRBJ1-3; D gene unclear. This CDR3 spans 16 amino acids. The V gene's germline CDR1 is SGDLS and CDR2 YYNGEE. V was shortened by 4 bases and J by 1 base, with 15 bases between the two germline ends. The chain's CDR3 is CASSPAPDGSGNTIYF. The CDR3 bases are TGTGCCAGCAGCCCGGCCCCGGACGGATCTGGAAACACCATATATTTT.

The rearrangement joins TRBV10-2 to TRBJ2-7, with 10 bases fitting TRBD1. The CDR3 is 14 residues long. With V trimmed by 2 bases and J by 6 bases, 4 bases remained unmatched. CDR1 is WSHSY, CDR2 SAAADI, per germline. CDR3 loop: CASSERDRGGEQYF. CDR3 bases: TGCGCCAGCAGTGAGAGGGACAGGGGAGGCGAGCAGTACTTC.

This chain uses TRBV6-5 with TRBJ1-2; a weak D match, TRBD1 (5 bases). The CDR3 consists of 13 residues. V lost 8 bases and J lost 4, with 14 bases in between. Germline V CDR1 and CDR2: MNHEY, SVGAGI. DNA for the CDR3: TGTGCCAGCGCACGGGACGGATTCTATGGCTACACCTTC. Protein: CASARDGFYGYTF.

The chain carries TRBV7-8 and TRBJ1-1; TRBD1 aligns across 8 bases. The germline V gene encodes CDR1 SGHVS and CDR2 FQNEAQ. With 1 base clipped from V and 5 bases from J, the junction kept 3 bases outside the gene matches. The CDR3 extends over 14 amino acids. CDR3 nucleotides: TGTGCCAGCAGCTTAGACAGGGGGAGAACTGAAGCTTTCTTT. This translates into CASSLDRGRTEAFF.

V and J are TRBV19 and TRBJ2-3, with D maybe TRBD1 (7 bases). Germline V CDR1 and CDR2: LNHDA, SQIVND (reference sequence). The CDR3 extends over 15 amino acids. Deletions cut 9 bases from V and 2 bases from J, with 18 bases between. CDR3: CASAPQGGNTDTQYF. CDR3 sequence (DNA): TGTGCCAGCGCCCCCCAGGGGGGAAACACAGATACGCAGTATTTT. Full variable domain (rest looked up from reference TRBV19 and TRBJ2-3): DGGITQSPKYLFRKEGQNVTLSCEQNLNHDAMYWYRQDPGQGLRLIYYSQIVNDFQKGDIAEGYSVSREKKESFPLTVTSAQKNPTAFYLCASAPQGGNTDTQYFGPGTRLTVL.

The rearrangement links TRBV29-1 to TRBJ2-5, with D possibly being TRBD2 (5 bases). V was trimmed by 6 bases and J by 3 bases, leaving 8 bases between them. Germline lookup yields CDR1 SQVTM and CDR2 ANQGSEA. The CDR3 spans 11 residues. The chain's CDR3 is CSVSGEETQYF. CDR3 bases: TGCAGCGTGAGCGGAGAAGAGACCCAGTACTTC.

This chain joins TRBV19 and TRBJ1-5; 8 nucleotides match TRBD1. This CDR3 has 16 residues. The germline V gene encodes CDR1 LNHDA and CDR2 SQIVND (reference sequence). V lost 8 bases, J lost 6 bases, and 15 bases stayed unmatched. As DNA, the CDR3 is TGTGCCAGTCACTACGGCCGGGACAGGAGGTTTCAGCCCCAGCATTTT. Translating gives CASHYGRDRRFQPQHF.

The rearrangement links TRBV9 to TRBJ1-3; no definite D call. Trimming stripped 3 bases from V and 0 bases from J, with 10 bases between. This CDR3 has 15 amino acids. CDR1 and CDR2 from the germline V gene are SGDLS and YYNGEE. The CDR3 DNA reads as TGTGCCAGCAGCGAAACTGCTGTCTCTGGAAACACCATATATTTT. This gives the protein CASSETAVSGNTIYF.

The V and J genes are TRBV6-5 and TRBJ1-2, with D tentatively TRBD1 (5 bases). Germline assignment: CDR1 MNHEY and CDR2 SVGAGI. Trimming cost V 2 bases and J 4 bases, with 11 bases left between them. The CDR3 extends over 14 amino acids. The CDR3 region is CASSYQSGTYGYTF. The DNA for the CDR3 is TGTGCCAGCAGTTACCAGTCAGGGACCTATGGCTACACCTTC.

This clone appeared a single time. This rearrangement joins TRBV28 to TRBJ2-5, with TRBD1 identical over 10 bases. In germline, CDR1 is MDHEN, CDR2 SYDVKM. V shed 4 bases and J 5 bases; nucleotides not matched to a gene: 10. The CDR3 is made up of 16 amino acids. The CDR3 loop is CASSSAGTGAPETQYF. CDR3 DNA sequence: TGTGCCAGCAGTTCCGCCGGGACAGGGGCCCCGGAGACCCAGTACTTC.

This rearrangement joins TRBV30 to TRBJ2-7; D is undetermined. The CDR3 is 14 amino acids. The germline V gene encodes CDR1 GTSNPN and CDR2 SVGIG (reference sequence). The V end lost 0 bases, the J end lost 7 bases, and 16 bases lay between the germline ends. In nucleotides, the CDR3 is TGTGCCTGGAGTGTACTTCCAAGAACCTTGGAGCAGTACTTC. This codes for CAWSVLPRTLEQYF. Based on the CDR3 plus reference TRBV30 and TRBJ2-7, the full variable domain is SQTIHQWPATLVQPVGSPLSLECTVEGTSNPNLYWYRQAAGRGLQLLFYSVGIGQISSEVPQNLSASRPQDRQFILSSKKLLLSDSGFYLCAWSVLPRTLEQYFGPGTRLTVT.

Note on this clone: This sample also contains other DNA sequences that code for the same CDR3. The chain uses TRBV28 and TRBJ1-2, with D possibly matching TRBD1 (5 bases). The CDR3 length is 13 residues. V lost 5 bases, J lost 2 bases, and 9 bases lay in between. The germline V gene encodes CDR1 MDHEN and CDR2 SYDVKM. CDR3 coding DNA: TGTGCCAGCAGTCCGGGACTCAACTATGGCTACACCTTC. Encoded protein: CASSPGLNYGYTF.

The chain uses TRBV5-4 and TRBJ1-2; D might be TRBD1 (6 bases). Germline CDR1 and CDR2: SGHNT and YYREEE (reference sequence). Trimming stripped 0 bases from V and 8 bases from J, with 11 bases between. This CDR3 region has 13 residues. The CDR3 here is CASSLEGGGGYTF. The CDR3 DNA reads as TGTGCCAGCAGCTTGGAAGGGGGGGGAGGCTACACCTTC.

This chain uses TRBV10-1 with TRBJ2-7; D unresolved. Deletions cut 5 bases from V and 6 bases from J, with 5 bases between. Germline V gene data show CDR1 as WNHNN and CDR2 as SYGVQD (reference sequence). The CDR3 loop spans 10 amino acids. CDR3 amino acids: CASSPGEQYF. The DNA for the CDR3 is TGCGCCAGCAGTCCCGGCGAGCAGTACTTC.

This sequence joins TRBV2 and TRBJ1-4; D call uncertain. Trimming left V 6 bases short and J 2 bases short, with 13 bases between. The CDR3 consists of 15 residues. Germline V CDR1 and CDR2: SNHLY, FYNNEI. The CDR3 spells CASREELTTNEKLFF. CDR3 sequence (DNA): TGTGCCAGCAGAGAGGAGCTCACGACTAATGAAAAACTGTTTTTT.

The chain has TRBV10-3 and TRBJ1-1; D possibly corresponds to TRBD1 (5 bases). The CDR3 loop spans 16 amino acids. Germline V gene lookup returns CDR1 ENHRY and CDR2 SYGVKD. The ends were cut back, 0 bases at V and 0 bases at J, with 11 bases in the middle. The CDR3 is CAISESWGLVNTEAFF. CDR3 in DNA: TGTGCCATCAGTGAGTCCTGGGGCCTGGTGAACACTGAAGCTTTCTTT.

V is TRBV3-1 (or the pseudogene TRBV3-2) and J is TRBJ2-2; the match to TRBD2 covers 7 bases. CDR1 and CDR2 (germline): LGHDT, YNNKEL (reference sequence). The CDR3 runs to 14 residues. The ends lost 7 bases at V and 4 bases at J; junction bases unmatched: 6. The CDR3 region is CASTAGTITGELFF. The CDR3 DNA reads TGTGCCAGCACCGCCGGGACTATCACCGGGGAGCTGTTTTTT.

The chain carries TRBV28 and TRBJ2-2, with D possibly matching TRBD2 (6 bases). This CDR3 comprises 15 residues. V dropped 2 bases and J dropped 3 bases, with 10 bases sitting between them. In germline, CDR1 is MDHEN, CDR2 SYDVKM. CDR3 residues: CASSLTRDYTGELFF. The CDR3 DNA reads as TGTGCCAGCAGTTTAACCAGGGACTACACCGGGGAGCTGTTTTTT.

CDR3 sequence reads: CASSSDRLSSGNTIYF. The CDR3 DNA is TGTGCCAGCAGTTCAGACAGGTTGAGCTCTGGAAACACCATATATTTT. V and J are TRBV28 and TRBJ1-3, with a tentative D call TRBD1 (6 bases). This CDR3 comprises 16 residues. Germline loops: CDR1 MDHEN, CDR2 SYDVKM. V was trimmed by 4 bases and J by 0 bases, leaving 13 bases between them.

V gene TRBV28 combines with J gene TRBJ1-6; TRBD1 matches 9 bases. The germline gives CDR1 MDHEN, CDR2 SYDVKM. The CDR3 spans 13 residues. J lost 10 bases, V lost 4 bases, and 2 bases had no gene match. CDR3 residues: CASSWTGDSPLHF. In nucleotides, the CDR3 is TGTGCCAGCAGTTGGACAGGGGACTCACCCCTCCACTTT.

The V call is TRBV19, the J call TRBJ1-5, with 9 nucleotides matching TRBD1. The CDR3 is 16 amino acids. Per germline, CDR1 LNHDA and CDR2 SQIVND (reference sequence). The V gene end was trimmed by 3 bases and the J gene end by 6 bases; junction bases not matched to a gene: 9. This CDR3 reads CASSILYGTGFQPQHF. DNA of the CDR3: TGTGCCAGTAGTATCCTCTACGGGACAGGGTTTCAGCCCCAGCATTTT.

The chain recombines TRBV12-3 or TRBV12-4 with TRBJ2-2; the D gene is possibly TRBD2 (6 bases). The CDR3 covers 13 residues. Deletions cut 5 bases from V and 6 bases from J, with 10 bases between. The CDR3 sequence is CASSLGTPGELFF. In DNA, the CDR3 is TGTGCCAGCAGTCTCGGGACTCCCGGGGAGCTGTTTTTT.

The genes are TRBV7-8 and TRBJ2-2; the match to TRBD1 covers 7 bases. V lost 4 bases and J lost 1; bases outside the gene matches: 3. Per germline, CDR1 SGHVS and CDR2 FQNEAQ. This CDR3 region has 15 residues. In DNA form, the CDR3 reads TGTGCCAGCAGCTACAGGGGTGGGAACACCGGGGAGCTGTTTTTT. Amino acids: CASSYRGGNTGELFF.